Each of the 20 T cell receptor beta chains below was sequenced from the same sample in a study of CD8+ T cells in alopecia areata (dated by TCRdb to about 2018). Receptor libraries were prepared by the immunoSEQ multiplex PCR assay. RNA was extracted from all samples and reverse transcribed into cDNA, which served as template for TCR sequencing. Entries here come from immuneACCESS through TCRdb and include only in-frame sequences with V and J called. Some clones fail to appear in such tables; in the studies checked, an unresolved V gene covers under half of the shortfall, and the cause of the remainder is unknown. In this sample the table shows about 190,000 clones, about three fifths of which occur a single time. The leading ten clones occupy roughly 0.71% of the sample. The label giving this sample's time point can be read as: 4 weeks on oral tofacitinib. According to the study, the label for this sample's treatment or condition signals: oral pan-JAK inhibitor, 5-10 mg twice daily.

Sequencing was performed on CD4+ T cells sorted from blood, taken at week 4, from a patient treated with tofacitinib. Receptors were obtained from a human donor with alopecia areata.

Remarks on this clone: Other DNA sequences in the sample encode the same CDR3. The V gene is TRBV30, the J gene TRBJ2-1, with TRBD2 matching over 11 bases. The CDR3 sequence is 16 residues long. Germline CDR1 reads GTSNPN; CDR2 reads SVGIG (reference sequence). The ends lost 4 bases at V and 0 bases at J; junction bases unmatched: 5. DNA for the CDR3: TGTGCCTGGACCGGGACTAGCGGTAGCTCCTACAATGAGCAGTTCTTC. This sequence encodes CAWTGTSGSSYNEQFF.

This clone was observed a few times. The chain has TRBV10-2 and TRBJ2-1; possible D gene TRBD1, 5 bases. The V end was cut by 4 bases, the J end by 7 bases, with 17 bases between. Germline values: CDR1 WSHSY, CDR2 SAAADI. This CDR3 comprises 15 residues. The CDR3 region has the DNA TGCGCCAGCAGTGGTCAGGGTCATGGAGTTAATGAGCAGTTCTTC. Amino acids: CASSGQGHGVNEQFF.

This clone showed up just a few times. CDR3 in DNA: TGTGCCAGCAGTCGGACTAGCGGGACGCACAATGAGCAGTTCTTC. This codes for CASSRTSGTHNEQFF. V is TRBV7-8 and J is TRBJ2-1, with TRBD2 matching over 12 bases. In germline, CDR1 is SGHVS, CDR2 FQNEAQ. The trim removed 6 bases at V and 5 bases at J, leaving 5 bases unmatched. The CDR3 is made up of 15 amino acids.

V gene TRBV4-2 combines with J gene TRBJ2-5; 11 bases are a match to TRBD1. In germline, CDR1 is LGHNA, CDR2 YNFKEQ. The trim removed 1 base at V and 4 bases at J, leaving 5 bases unmatched. The CDR3 spans 16 residues. This CDR3 is CASSQGLGTGGETQYF. Here the CDR3 DNA reads TGTGCCAGCAGCCAAGGACTAGGGACAGGGGGAGAGACCCAGTACTTC.

V gene TRBV4-2 combines with J gene TRBJ1-3; D gene uncertain. The V gene's germline CDR1 is LGHNA and CDR2 YNFKEQ. The CDR3 consists of 16 residues. The V and J ends lost 4 bases and 4 bases respectively, with 17 bases between them. Here the CDR3 DNA reads TGTGCCAGCAGCCCAGGACGGGCGGCAGGAGGAAACACCATATATTTT. Translated, it gives CASSPGRAAGGNTIYF.

The chain has TRBV29-1 and TRBJ2-7; weak D call: TRBD1 (6 bases). From germline, CDR1 is SQVTM and CDR2 ANQGSEA. The V end lost 4 bases, the J end lost 5 bases, and 12 bases lay between the germline ends. CDR3 length: 12 amino acids. DNA for the CDR3: TGCAGCGTTGCGGTGGGGGCGAACGAGCAGTACTTC. This codes for CSVAVGANEQYF.

In this sample, this clone turned up a few times. This sequence joins TRBV7-2 and TRBJ2-3; D may correspond to TRBD1 or TRBD2 (5 bases each). V was cut by 5 bases and J by 2 bases, with 11 bases left in between. Germline CDR1 SGHTA, CDR2 FQGNSA. This CDR3 is 14 amino acids long. In DNA form, the CDR3 reads TGTGCCAGCAGCCGGGGCCCCACCACAGATACGCAGTATTTT. The encoded protein is CASSRGPTTDTQYF.

This chain joins TRBV10-3 and TRBJ1-1; D is undetermined. Germline V gives CDR1 ENHRY, CDR2 SYGVKD. Trimming removed 9 bases from V and 7 bases from J, with 15 bases in between. The CDR3 totals 12 residues. Here the CDR3 reads CAIGRASGEAFF. For the CDR3, the DNA is TGTGCCATTGGAAGGGCCTCGGGTGAAGCTTTCTTT.

The sample holds a few counts of this clone. The gene calls are TRBV29-1 and TRBJ1-1; tentative D call: TRBD1 (6 bases). V was cut by 8 bases and J by 6 bases, with 16 bases left in between. The CDR3 totals 12 residues. Germline CDR1 and CDR2: SQVTM and ANQGSEA. The CDR3 protein is CSFNTGPAEAFF. In DNA, the CDR3 is TGCAGCTTTAACACAGGGCCGGCTGAAGCTTTCTTT.

This clone was seen a few times. One junction end does not reproduce the germline sequence, and a read error may be involved. The V and J genes are TRBV29-1 and TRBJ2-5; 13 positions agree with TRBD2. The CDR3 length is 11 residues. Germline V CDR1 and CDR2: SQVTM, ANQGSEA. The CDR3 loop reads CSVDSGLAGNF. The DNA of the CDR3 is TGCAGCGTTGATTCGGGACTAGCGGGAAACTTC.

This clone came up a few times. The chain employs TRBV23-1 and TRBJ2-7; no firm D call. TRBV23-1 is an ORF; its function is uncertain. Trimming removed 4 bases from V and 5 bases from J, with 6 bases in between. The CDR3 extends over 11 amino acids. CDR3 residues: CASSPGDEQYF. CDR3 DNA sequence: TGCGCCAGCAGTCCTGGCGACGAGCAGTACTTC.

The DNA for the CDR3 is TGTGCCTGGAGTGGAGGTTTCTCCTACGAGCAGTACTTC. This gives the protein CAWSGGFSYEQYF. This chain joins TRBV30 and TRBJ2-7; D gene ambiguous. The CDR3 contains 13 residues. CDR1 and CDR2 from the germline V gene are GTSNPN and SVGIG (reference sequence). Trimming left V 1 base short and J 0 bases short, with 7 bases between.

The V gene is TRBV4-1, the J gene TRBJ1-1; tentative D call: TRBD1 (6 bases). This CDR3 spans 16 amino acids. Germline V gene data show CDR1 as MGHRA and CDR2 as YSYEKL. V dropped 1 base and J dropped 0 bases, with 12 bases sitting between them. CDR3 DNA sequence: TGCGCCAGCAGCCAAGTCTCAGGGGCCCTGAACACTGAAGCTTTCTTT. Protein: CASSQVSGALNTEAFF.

The genes are TRBV10-2 and TRBJ2-7; no reliable D call. Germline CDR1 is WSHSY and CDR2 is SAAADI. V gave up 7 bases and J gave up 4 bases, with 8 bases separating them. The CDR3 extends over 11 amino acids. CDR3 in DNA: TGCGCCAGCACGTTCCGGTACGAGCAGTACTTC. Translated, it gives CASTFRYEQYF.

This chain joins TRBV4-3 and TRBJ1-2; 7 bases agree with TRBD1. The J segment lost 4 bases and the V segment lost 0 bases, leaving 8 bases of the junction unmatched. Germline V gene lookup returns CDR1 LGHNA and CDR2 YSLEER. This CDR3 is built from 16 residues. The DNA for the CDR3 is TGCGCCAGCAGCCAAGATTGGGCAGGGGGAATCTATGGCTACACCTTC. It specifies CASSQDWAGGIYGYTF.

This chain joins TRBV29-1 and TRBJ2-7; D is perhaps TRBD1 or TRBD2 (6 bases each). CDR3 length: 14 amino acids. Germline CDR1 SQVTM, CDR2 ANQGSEA. V was shortened by 6 bases and J by 7 bases, with 22 bases between the two germline ends. In nucleotides, the CDR3 is TGCAGCGTCCTACGTGGGGCAGGGGACTGGGAGCAGTACTTC. Encoded protein: CSVLRGAGDWEQYF.

This clone has just a few counts. The chain is built from TRBV29-1 and TRBJ2-7, with 11 bases fitting TRBD2. V dropped 4 bases and J dropped 4; count of bases not matched to a gene: 3. The CDR3 runs to 13 residues. CDR1 and CDR2 from the germline V gene are SQVTM and ANQGSEA. The chain's CDR3 is CSVGVAGGYEQYF. CDR3 DNA: TGCAGCGTTGGCGTAGCGGGAGGGTACGAGCAGTACTTC.

CDR3 bases: TGCAGCGTGGGATTAGCGGGAAACTCCTACAATGAGCAGTTCTTC. As protein: CSVGLAGNSYNEQFF. The rearrangement links TRBV29-1 to TRBJ2-1; 8 bases map to TRBD2. Germline V CDR1 and CDR2: SQVTM, ANQGSEA. V was pared by 6 bases and J by 0 bases, with 7 bases of the junction left unmatched. The CDR3 contains 15 residues.

The V call is TRBV30, the J call TRBJ1-2, with D possibly being TRBD1 (6 bases). CDR1 and CDR2 from the germline V gene are GTSNPN and SVGIG (reference sequence). The V and J ends lost 2 bases and 11 bases respectively, with 12 bases between them. The CDR3 is made up of 11 amino acids. Written as DNA, the CDR3 is TGTGCCTGGAGTCCCGGGACAACATACACCTTC. It encodes CAWSPGTTYTF. Full variable domain (remainder filled in from reference TRBV30 and TRBJ1-2): SQTIHQWPATLVQPVGSPLSLECTVEGTSNPNLYWYRQAAGRGLQLLFYSVGIGQISSEVPQNLSASRPQDRQFILSSKKLLLSDSGFYLCAWSPGTTYTFGSGTRLTVV.

The genes are TRBV30 and TRBJ2-4; 8 bases line up with TRBD2. Germline assignment: CDR1 GTSNPN and CDR2 SVGIG (reference sequence). CDR3 size: 14 residues. J gave up 7 bases and V 4 bases, and 9 bases lay outside the gene matches. The CDR3 nucleotides are TGTGCCTGGACCCCAAAGCGGGAGCTCAACATTCAGTACTTC. It specifies CAWTPKRELNIQYF.